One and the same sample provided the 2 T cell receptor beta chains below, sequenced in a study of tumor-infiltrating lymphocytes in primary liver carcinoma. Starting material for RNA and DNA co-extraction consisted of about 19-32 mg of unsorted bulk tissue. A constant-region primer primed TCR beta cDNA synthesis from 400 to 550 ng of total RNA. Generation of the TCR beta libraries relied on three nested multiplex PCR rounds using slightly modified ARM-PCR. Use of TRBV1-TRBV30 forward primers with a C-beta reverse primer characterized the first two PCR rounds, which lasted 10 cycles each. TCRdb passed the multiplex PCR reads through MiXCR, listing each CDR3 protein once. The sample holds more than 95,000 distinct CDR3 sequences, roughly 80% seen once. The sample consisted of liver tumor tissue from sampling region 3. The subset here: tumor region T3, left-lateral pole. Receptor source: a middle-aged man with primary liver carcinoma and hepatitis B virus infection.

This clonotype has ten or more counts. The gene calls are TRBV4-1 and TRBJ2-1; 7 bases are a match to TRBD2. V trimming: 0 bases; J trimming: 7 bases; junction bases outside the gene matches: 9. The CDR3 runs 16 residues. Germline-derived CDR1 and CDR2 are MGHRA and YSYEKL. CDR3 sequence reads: CASSQEGAGRWNEQFF. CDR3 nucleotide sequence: TGCGCCAGCAGCCAAGAAGGAGCGGGAAGGTGGAATGAGCAGTTCTTC.

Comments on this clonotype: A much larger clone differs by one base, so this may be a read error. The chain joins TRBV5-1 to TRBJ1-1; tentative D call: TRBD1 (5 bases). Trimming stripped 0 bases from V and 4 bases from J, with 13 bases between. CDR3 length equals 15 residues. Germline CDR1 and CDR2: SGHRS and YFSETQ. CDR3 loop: CASSLDNLGGTEAFF. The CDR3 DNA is TGCGCCAGCAGCTTGGATAATCTGGGGGGCACTGAAGCTTTCTTT.